The next 25 T cell receptor beta chains were all read from a single sample in a study of a mutant IDH1 vaccine in newly diagnosed glioma. Here immunoSEQ multiplex PCR was the method, and the copy in TCRdb shows in-frame clones only, minus some. The table includes some 60,000 clones, about 90% detected once. The sample's time point: baseline, week 1 (first vaccination visit). Sample treatment: pre-vaccination baseline after standard-of-care therapy. Sample: PBMCs, taken from a glioma patient treated with radiotherapy, temozolomide or both. These receptors were collected from a man in his forties or fifties with glioma.

The V gene is TRBV30, the J gene TRBJ1-2; D remains ambiguous. The germline gives CDR1 GTSNPN, CDR2 SVGIG (reference sequence). The CDR3 extends over 12 amino acids. The germline V and J ends were trimmed by 2 bases and 6 bases, with 10 bases remaining between them. The DNA of the CDR3 is TGTGCCTGGAGTCTAGGGATCCATGGCTACACCTTC. This sequence encodes CAWSLGIHGYTF. Together with reference TRBV30 and TRBJ1-2, the CDR3 gives the full variable domain: SQTIHQWPATLVQPVGSPLSLECTVEGTSNPNLYWYRQAAGRGLQLLFYSVGIGQISSEVPQNLSASRPQDRQFILSSKKLLLSDSGFYLCAWSLGIHGYTFGSGTRLTVV.

This rearrangement joins TRBV7-2 to TRBJ1-2; 7 nucleotides match TRBD1. The CDR3 totals 16 residues. Germline trimming cut 1 base from V and 4 bases from J; bases unmatched to any gene: 9. Germline CDR1 SGHTA, CDR2 FQGNSA. The CDR3 protein is CASSLGGEGASYGYTF. CDR3 DNA: TGTGCCAGCAGCTTAGGGGGTGAGGGGGCGAGCTATGGCTACACCTTC. The full variable domain, in which reference TRBV7-2 and TRBJ1-2 provide the parts outside the CDR3, is GAGVSQSPSNKVTEKGKDVELRCDPISGHTALYWYRQSLGQGLEFLIYFQGNSAPDKSGLPSDRFSAERTGGSVSTLTIQRTQQEDSAVYLCASSLGGEGASYGYTFGSGTRLTVV.

This chain connects TRBV28 to TRBJ1-5; 9 nucleotides align to TRBD1. The germline gives CDR1 MDHEN, CDR2 SYDVKM. This CDR3 has 14 amino acids. V dropped 10 bases and J dropped 3; count of bases not matched to a gene: 7. CDR3 residues: CATVDRGDNQPQHF. Here the CDR3 DNA reads TGTGCCACCGTGGACAGGGGAGACAATCAGCCCCAGCATTTT.

This chain uses TRBV30 with TRBJ1-6; no firm D call. The CDR3 spans 16 residues. V shed 3 bases and J shed 5 bases, with 17 bases lying between them. Germline-derived CDR1 and CDR2 are GTSNPN and SVGIG (reference sequence). DNA for the CDR3: TGTGCCTGGAGCCCCCGTTACGGCGGGGATAATTCACCCCTCCACTTT. It encodes CAWSPRYGGDNSPLHF.

The chain uses TRBV4-1 and TRBJ1-1; tentative D call: TRBD1 (6 bases). This CDR3 has 13 amino acids. CDR1 and CDR2 (germline): MGHRA, YSYEKL. V was trimmed by 2 bases and J by 3 bases, leaving 7 bases between them. The CDR3: CASSQNRDTEAFF. CDR3 in DNA: TGCGCCAGCAGCCAAAACAGGGACACTGAAGCTTTCTTT.

This clone showed up just a few times. The chain recombines TRBV4-1 with TRBJ1-2, with TRBD1 identical over 7 bases. The CDR3 is 14 amino acids. Germline V gives CDR1 MGHRA, CDR2 YSYEKL. V lost 5 bases and J lost 5; bases outside the gene matches: 8. CDR3 nucleotide sequence: TGCGCCAGCAGCACACAGGGGACGGGGTATGGCTACACCTTC. It specifies CASSTQGTGYGYTF.

In the case of this clone: Germline is not matched at one junction end, which may reflect a read error. The chain has TRBV7-2 and TRBJ2-7; D ambiguous. CDR3 size: 15 residues. The germline V gene encodes CDR1 SGHTA and CDR2 FQGNSA. The CDR3 protein is CASSLVYRAEYEQYF. The CDR3 nucleotides are TGTGCCAGCAGTTTAGTTTACCGGGCCGAATACGAGCAGTACTTC.

The chain joins TRBV18 to TRBJ1-5; maybe TRBD1 (5 bases). The CDR3 loop spans 14 amino acids. Germline V gives CDR1 KGHSH, CDR2 LQKENI. The V gene lost 2 bases and the J gene lost 4 bases, with 9 bases spanning the gap. CDR3 sequence (DNA): TGTGCCAGCTCACCAGGGGGGTGGAATCAGCCCCAGCATTTT. It yields the protein CASSPGGWNQPQHF.

The chain employs TRBV9 and TRBJ2-5; TRBD2 matches at 15 bases. The CDR3 spans 17 residues. The V gene end was trimmed by 9 bases and the J gene end by 4 bases; junction bases not matched to a gene: 13. Per the germline V gene, CDR1 is SGDLS and CDR2 is YYNGEE. CDR3 amino acids: CATSRGLAGGTSETQYF. The CDR3 nucleotides are TGTGCCACGTCTCGTGGACTAGCGGGGGGGACCTCAGAGACCCAGTACTTC.

The V call is TRBV5-6, the J call TRBJ1-5, with D uncertain. Trimming took 1 base from V and 3 from J, leaving 5 bases between them. CDR1 and CDR2 (germline): SGHDT, YYEEEE. The CDR3 spans 13 residues. CDR3 sequence (DNA): TGTGCCAGCAGCTTGTCGGTCAATCAGCCCCAGCATTTT. It translates to CASSLSVNQPQHF.

This chain joins TRBV6-1 and TRBJ2-5; D is ambiguous. V lost 0 bases and J lost 7, with 9 bases in between. Germline V CDR1 and CDR2: MNHNS, SASEGT. This CDR3 has 13 amino acids. The CDR3 nucleotides read TGTGCCAGCAGTGAAGCGGGCCGACCGACCCAGTACTTC. Translation: CASSEAGRPTQYF.

This clone was recorded once. The CDR3 is CASRAQGAGGYTF. CDR3 in DNA: TGTGCCAGCAGGGCCCAGGGGGCCGGGGGCTACACCTTC. The gene calls are TRBV6-4 and TRBJ1-2; 8 nucleotides agree with TRBD1. J lost 8 bases, V lost 6 bases, and 8 bases had no gene match. This CDR3 spans 13 amino acids. In germline, CDR1 is MRHNA, CDR2 SNTAGT.

The chain uses TRBV5-1 and TRBJ1-4, with 7 bases that match TRBD1. V trimming: 6 bases; J trimming: 5 bases; junction bases outside the gene matches: 7. This CDR3 spans 14 amino acids. Germline CDR1 is SGHRS and CDR2 is YFSETQ. The CDR3 reads CASTFGTANEKLFF. Written as DNA, the CDR3 is TGCGCCAGCACCTTCGGGACAGCGAATGAAAAACTGTTTTTT.

The rearrangement joins TRBV7-2 to TRBJ2-5, with unresolved D. CDR3 length: 13 residues. V lost 1 base and J lost 0, with 3 bases in between. The germline CDR1 and CDR2 sequences are SGHTA and FQGNSA. The CDR3 nucleotides are TGTGCCAGCAGCTTAGTCTACCAAGAGACCCAGTACTTC. Protein: CASSLVYQETQYF.

J is TRBJ2-5 and V is TRBV6-6; D may be TRBD1 or TRBD2 (5 bases each). Germline CDR1 is MNHNY and CDR2 is SVGAGI (reference sequence). The CDR3 is 15 amino acids. V shed 5 bases and J shed 5 bases, with 18 bases lying between them. In DNA form, the CDR3 reads TGTGCCAGCAGTGACCACGGTTGGGGGTTCGAGACCCAGTACTTC. Translation gives CASSDHGWGFETQYF.

This clone was counted a single time. The chain has TRBV27 and TRBJ2-5, with D perhaps matching TRBD2 (5 bases). The V end was cut by 6 bases, the J end by 1 base, with 18 bases between. This CDR3 is built from 16 residues. Germline V gene data show CDR1 as MNHEY and CDR2 as SMNVEV (reference sequence). CDR3 coding DNA: TGTGCCAGCAGGCCACTCCGGGCTAGCCGCCAAGAGACCCAGTACTTC. It specifies CASRPLRASRQETQYF.

The J gene is TRBJ2-2, the V gene TRBV4-2; possibly TRBD1 for D (6 bases). Trimming cost V 4 bases and J 4 bases, with 16 bases left between them. The germline gives CDR1 LGHNA, CDR2 YNFKEQ. This CDR3 comprises 16 residues. The CDR3 nucleotides are TGTGCCAGCAGCCTCACAGGGCCCCCGGGCACCGGGGAGCTGTTTTTT. It codes for CASSLTGPPGTGELFF.

The chain uses TRBV7-2 and TRBJ2-1; maybe TRBD1 (6 bases). V was pared by 5 bases and J by 4 bases, with 9 bases between. The length of the CDR3 is 13 residues. CDR1 and CDR2 (germline): SGHTA, FQGNSA. CDR3 amino acids: CASSPQGYNEQFF. The CDR3 region has the DNA TGTGCCAGCAGCCCCCAGGGGTACAATGAGCAGTTCTTC.

This chain uses TRBV7-2 with TRBJ2-2, with TRBD1 matching 7 bases. Trimming cost V 4 bases and J 5 bases; bases outside gene matches: 7. The CDR3 has 15 residues. Germline V gene data show CDR1 as SGHTA and CDR2 as FQGNSA. CDR3 in amino acids: CASSSTPTGTGELFF. As DNA, the CDR3 is TGTGCCAGCAGCTCCACACCGACAGGGACCGGGGAGCTGTTTTTT.

CDR3 nucleotide sequence: TGCGCCAGCAGTCCGGGACTAGGGAACACTAATGAGCAGTTCTTC. Its translation is CASSPGLGNTNEQFF. This chain uses TRBV4-3 with TRBJ2-1; 8 nucleotides line up with TRBD2. The CDR3 has 15 residues. With 6 bases clipped from V and 7 bases from J, the junction kept 11 bases outside the gene matches. Per the germline V gene, CDR1 is LGHNA and CDR2 is YSLEER.

CDR3 sequence: CASKGVRGGNTEAFF. The CDR3 nucleotides are TGTGCCAGTAAAGGGGTCAGGGGCGGGAACACTGAAGCTTTCTTT. This chain uses TRBV19 with TRBJ1-1; D perhaps matches TRBD1 (6 bases). Germline CDR1 reads LNHDA; CDR2 reads SQIVND (reference sequence). This CDR3 comprises 15 residues. The V end was cut by 7 bases, the J end by 1 base, with 16 bases between.

The chain joins TRBV15 to TRBJ1-5; D remains unclear. V lost 8 bases to trimming and J lost 0 bases, with 17 bases between them. Germline V gene data show CDR1 as LNHNV and CDR2 as YYDKDF (reference sequence). CDR3 length equals 16 residues. CDR3 region: CATGMGHLYSNQPQHF. Written as DNA, the CDR3 is TGTGCCACCGGGATGGGCCATTTATATAGCAATCAGCCCCAGCATTTT. Combining the CDR3 with reference TRBV15 and TRBJ1-5 gives the whole variable domain DAMVIQNPRYQVTQFGKPVTLSCSQTLNHNVMYWYQQKSSQAPKLLFHYYDKDFNNEADTPDNFQSRRPNTSFCFLDIRSPGLGDTAMYLCATGMGHLYSNQPQHFGDGTRLSIL.

The chain uses TRBV5-1 and TRBJ2-7, with D maybe TRBD2 (5 bases). The germline V gene has CDR1 SGHRS and CDR2 YFSETQ. The CDR3 is made up of 14 amino acids. Trimming left V 5 bases short and J 0 bases short, with 12 bases between. The CDR3 here is CASSGSAISYEQYF. The CDR3 coding sequence is TGCGCCAGCAGTGGGAGTGCTATCTCCTACGAGCAGTACTTC.

This rearrangement joins TRBV7-9 to TRBJ2-2, with D perhaps TRBD1 (6 bases). Germline CDR1 reads SEHNR; CDR2 reads FQNEAQ (reference sequence). The V end was cut by 6 bases, the J end by 5 bases, with 22 bases between. The CDR3 is made up of 17 amino acids. CDR3 sequence: CASRPNAQGKGTGELFF. DNA for the CDR3: TGTGCCAGCAGACCAAATGCCCAGGGGAAGGGGACCGGGGAGCTGTTTTTT.

The chain employs TRBV5-4 and TRBJ1-2, with 7 bases identical to TRBD1. CDR3 size: 16 residues. V shed 2 bases, J shed 2 bases, and the junction held 9 bases outside the gene matches. Germline assignment: CDR1 SGHNT and CDR2 YYREEE (reference sequence). CDR3 loop: CASSLIRDRQNYGYTF. CDR3 in DNA: TGTGCCAGCAGCTTAATTCGGGACAGACAAAACTATGGCTACACCTTC. The full variable domain, rest sourced from reference TRBV5-4 and TRBJ1-2, is ETGVTQSPTHLIKTRGQQVTLRCSSQSGHNTVSWYQQALGQGPQFIFQYYREEENGRGNFPPRFSGLQFPNYSSELNVNALELDDSALYLCASSLIRDRQNYGYTFGSGTRLTVV.